This TCR beta chain was observed in a study of cytomegalovirus exposure and HLA in healthy donors. PCR primers comprised 60 Vbeta and 13 Jbeta primers. This table comes from immunoSEQ multiplex PCR, and its TCRdb copy is limited to in-frame clones, with some not included. The table has some 120,000 clones, roughly 83% seen once. On this clone: The junction departs from the called germline gene at one end, perhaps through a read error.

The length of the CDR3 is 10 residues. Germline V gene sequence: CDR1 ENHRY, CDR2 SYGVKD. The sample comprised PBMCs. The chain links TRBV10-3 to TRBJ2-1, with D hard to call. This TCR derives from a man aged 18 to 29 in good health and CMV-seronegative. In nucleotides, the CDR3 is TGTGCCATCGGGCACAAAGAGCAGTTCTTC. This gives the protein CAIGHKEQFF.